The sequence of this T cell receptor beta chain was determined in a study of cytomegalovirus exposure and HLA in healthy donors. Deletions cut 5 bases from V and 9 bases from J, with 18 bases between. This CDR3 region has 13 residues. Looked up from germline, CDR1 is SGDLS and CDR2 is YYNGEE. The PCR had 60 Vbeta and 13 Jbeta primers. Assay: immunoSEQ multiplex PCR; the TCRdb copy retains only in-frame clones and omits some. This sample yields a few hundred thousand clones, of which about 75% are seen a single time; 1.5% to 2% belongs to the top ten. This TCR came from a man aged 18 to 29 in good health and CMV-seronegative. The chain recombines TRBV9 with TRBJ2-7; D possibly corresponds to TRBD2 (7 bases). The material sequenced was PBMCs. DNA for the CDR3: TGTGCCAGCAGTCTAGACGGGGGGCAGGTGCAGTACTTC. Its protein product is CASSLDGGQVQYF.